This TCR beta chain was captured by sequencing in a study of T cell responses to AZD1222 COVID-19 vaccine. Trimming took off 0 bases at V and 6 bases at J, with 12 bases between the two ends. CDR1 SGHTS and CDR2 YDEGEE come from the germline V gene. This CDR3 comprises 15 residues. The table came from immunoSEQ multiplex PCR; TCRdb's copy has only in-frame clones and leaves some out. This sample has around 150,000 clones, with 91% found just once. This receptor was taken from an adult who received the MenACWY meningococcal vaccine as a control. Material: peripheral blood, obtained 28 days after the second dose of the MenACWY control vaccine. The chain has TRBV5-8 and TRBJ2-2; either TRBD1 or TRBD2 may supply D (5 bases each). The CDR3 here is CASSLVGDWPGELFF. Written as DNA, the CDR3 is TGTGCCAGCAGCTTGGTGGGGGATTGGCCCGGGGAGCTGTTTTTT.